One sample yielded the 14 T cell receptor beta chains listed below, sequenced in a study of graft-versus-host responses after intestinal transplantation. What these receptors recognize is not known. Produced via immunoSEQ multiplex PCR; TCRdb's table is partial and in-frame only. The data show approximately 92,000 clones, 85% to 95% seen once. The source material was unstimulated CD8+ T cells sorted from spleen or lymph node cells, sampled before intestinal transplant. These receptors all come from a human donor who received an intestinal transplant.

This chain uses TRBV27 with TRBJ1-5; TRBD1 is a possible D gene (6 bases). V lost 2 bases, J lost 7 bases, and 9 bases lay in between. Germline CDR1 reads MNHEY; CDR2 reads SMNVEV (reference sequence). This CDR3 comprises 13 residues. The CDR3 region has the DNA TGTGCCAGCAGTTTAGGGGGGGGCCAGCCCCAGCATTTT. Residues: CASSLGGGQPQHF.

CDR3 protein: CASSQTSGSSYNEQFF. As DNA, the CDR3 is TGTGCCAGCAGCCAGACTAGCGGGAGCTCCTACAATGAGCAGTTCTTC. This sequence joins TRBV9 and TRBJ2-1; 12 nucleotides align to TRBD2. This CDR3 is 16 amino acids long. J was trimmed by 0 bases and V by 4 bases; bases with no gene match: 2. Germline V gene data show CDR1 as SGDLS and CDR2 as YYNGEE.

This chain links TRBV7-9 with TRBJ1-2; perhaps TRBD1 as D (6 bases). The CDR3 covers 16 residues. The germline V gene encodes CDR1 SEHNR and CDR2 FQNEAQ (reference sequence). V gave up 4 bases and J gave up 2 bases, with 17 bases separating them. The CDR3 nucleotides are TGTGCCAGCAGCTCACTTGTGGGGACAATAAACTATGGCTACACCTTC. It is translated as CASSSLVGTINYGYTF.

The V call is TRBV9, the J call TRBJ2-5; D remains ambiguous. V was trimmed by 0 bases and J by 7 bases, leaving 10 bases between them. The length of the CDR3 is 13 residues. The germline V gene encodes CDR1 SGDLS and CDR2 YYNGEE. The CDR3 spells CASSVAVRGTQYF. Written as DNA, the CDR3 is TGTGCCAGCAGCGTAGCAGTCCGAGGGACCCAGTACTTC. Variable domain in full (rest from reference TRBV9 and TRBJ2-5): DSGVTQTPKHLITATGQRVTLRCSPRSGDLSVYWYQQSLDQGLQFLIQYYNGEERAKGNILERFSAQQFPDLHSELNLSSLELGDSALYFCASSVAVRGTQYFGPGTRLLVL.

The chain uses TRBV7-9 and TRBJ2-3; unclear D gene. The germline gives CDR1 SEHNR, CDR2 FQNEAQ (reference sequence). The length of the CDR3 is 12 residues. Deletions cut 6 bases from V and 2 bases from J, with 6 bases between. The CDR3 nucleotides are TGTGCCAGCAGTCTCTTCACAGATACGCAGTATTTT. Translation gives CASSLFTDTQYF.

This clone was counted a single time. The chain employs TRBV6-6 and TRBJ1-5; D uncertain. The CDR3 consists of 14 residues. The V gene's germline CDR1 is MNHNY and CDR2 SVGAGI (reference sequence). V was clipped by 6 bases and J by 2 bases, with 11 bases between them. The CDR3: CASRPRVRNQPQHF. As DNA, the CDR3 is TGTGCCAGCAGGCCACGCGTGCGCAATCAGCCCCAGCATTTT.

The rearrangement uses TRBV2 and TRBJ2-7, with TRBD2 as a possible D gene (6 bases). The V end was cut by 2 bases, the J end by 0 bases, with 11 bases between. Per the germline V gene, CDR1 is SNHLY and CDR2 is FYNNEI. This CDR3 region has 15 residues. CDR3 sequence reads: CASSEPRGDSYEQYF. CDR3 sequence (DNA): TGTGCCAGCAGTGAACCTCGCGGGGACTCCTACGAGCAGTACTTC.

The V call is TRBV4-1, the J call TRBJ1-2; D gene ambiguous. V lost 0 bases and J 4 bases, leaving 9 bases between the germline ends. Per germline, CDR1 MGHRA and CDR2 YSYEKL. CDR3 length: 14 residues. The CDR3 DNA is TGCGCCAGCAGCCAAGAACCGGCTTCCTATGGCTACACCTTC. Amino acid sequence: CASSQEPASYGYTF.

The rearrangement joins TRBV27 to TRBJ2-1, with 7 bases identical to TRBD2. V dropped 2 bases and J dropped 5; count of bases not matched to a gene: 3. This CDR3 has 14 residues. Germline-derived CDR1 and CDR2 are MNHEY and SMNVEV (reference sequence). CDR3 in DNA: TGTGCCAGCAGTTTAGGGAGCGGGGACAATGAGCAGTTCTTC. This codes for CASSLGSGDNEQFF.

The chain joins TRBV11-2 to TRBJ2-5, with TRBD2 matching 7 bases. This CDR3 comprises 15 residues. The V gene end was trimmed by 1 base and the J gene end by 5 bases; junction bases not matched to a gene: 7. The germline gives CDR1 SGHAT, CDR2 FQNNGV. The CDR3 sequence: CASSLGTGGGETQYF. For the CDR3, the DNA is TGTGCCAGCAGCTTAGGCACTGGCGGGGGTGAGACCCAGTACTTC.

This chain joins TRBV4-1 and TRBJ2-7, with 11 bases that match TRBD2. The CDR3 spans 15 residues. CDR1 is MGHRA and CDR2 is YSYEKL in the germline V gene. Losses at the gene ends were 3 bases for V and 1 base for J; bases not matched to a gene: 2. This CDR3 reads CASSHLAGGSYEQYF. In nucleotides, the CDR3 is TGCGCCAGCAGCCACCTAGCGGGGGGATCCTACGAGCAGTACTTC.

Details on this clone: In the same sample, other DNA sequences code for this CDR3. The CDR3 region is CASSRAYGYTF. The CDR3 region has the DNA TGTGCCAGCAGCAGGGCCTATGGCTACACCTTC. The V gene is TRBV7-9, the J gene TRBJ1-2; no clear D gene. The CDR3 length is 11 residues. Trimming took off 5 bases at V and 4 bases at J, with 5 bases between the two ends. Germline assignment: CDR1 SEHNR and CDR2 FQNEAQ (reference sequence).

The chain has TRBV4-2 and TRBJ2-1, with D hard to call. This CDR3 contains 15 residues. V dropped 3 bases and J dropped 0 bases, with 9 bases sitting between them. Looked up from germline, CDR1 is LGHNA and CDR2 is YNFKEQ. DNA of the CDR3: TGTGCCAGCAGCCAGGGTCTTAACTCCTACAATGAGCAGTTCTTC. It encodes CASSQGLNSYNEQFF.

The rearrangement links TRBV11-2 to TRBJ1-1; D is unresolved. CDR1 SGHAT and CDR2 FQNNGV come from the germline V gene. The CDR3 contains 15 residues. V gave up 5 bases and J gave up 3 bases, with 16 bases separating them. The CDR3 coding sequence is TGTGCCAGCAGCGATCTGGGGTCAGAGCACACTGAAGCTTTCTTT. Translating it yields CASSDLGSEHTEAFF.